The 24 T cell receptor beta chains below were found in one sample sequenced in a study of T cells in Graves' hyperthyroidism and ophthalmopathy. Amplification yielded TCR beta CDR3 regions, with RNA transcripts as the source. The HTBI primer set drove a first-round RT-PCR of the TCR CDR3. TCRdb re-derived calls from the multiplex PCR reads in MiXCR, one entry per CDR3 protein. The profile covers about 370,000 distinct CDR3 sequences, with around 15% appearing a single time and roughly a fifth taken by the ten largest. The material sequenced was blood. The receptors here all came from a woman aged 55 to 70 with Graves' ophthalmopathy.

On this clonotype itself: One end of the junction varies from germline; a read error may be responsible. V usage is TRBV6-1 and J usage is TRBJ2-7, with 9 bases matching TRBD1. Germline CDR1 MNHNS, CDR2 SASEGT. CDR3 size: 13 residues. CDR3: CAGSPRDRDSQYF. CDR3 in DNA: TGTGCCGGCAGCCCCCGGGACAGGGATTCGCAGTACTTC.

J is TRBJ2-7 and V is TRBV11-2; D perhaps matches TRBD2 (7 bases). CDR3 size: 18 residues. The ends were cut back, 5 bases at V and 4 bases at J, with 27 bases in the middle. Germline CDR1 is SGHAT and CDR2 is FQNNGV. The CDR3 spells CASSQGGGTGPGSYEQYF. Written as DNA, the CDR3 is TGTGCCAGCAGCCAAGGGGGGGGGACGGGGCCTGGGTCATACGAGCAGTACTTC.

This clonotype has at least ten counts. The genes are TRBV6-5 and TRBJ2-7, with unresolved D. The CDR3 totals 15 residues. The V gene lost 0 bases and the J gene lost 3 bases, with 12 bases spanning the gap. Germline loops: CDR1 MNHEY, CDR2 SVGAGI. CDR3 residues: CASSYSETQGYEQYF. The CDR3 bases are TGTGCCAGCAGTTACTCGGAGACACAAGGCTACGAGCAGTACTTC.

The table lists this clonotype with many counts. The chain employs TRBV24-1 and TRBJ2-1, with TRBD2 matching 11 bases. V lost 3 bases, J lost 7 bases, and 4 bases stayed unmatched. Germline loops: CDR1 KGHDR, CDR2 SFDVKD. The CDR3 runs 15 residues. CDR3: CATSDPSGRPNEQFF. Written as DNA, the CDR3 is TGTGCCACCAGTGATCCTAGCGGGAGGCCGAATGAGCAGTTCTTC.

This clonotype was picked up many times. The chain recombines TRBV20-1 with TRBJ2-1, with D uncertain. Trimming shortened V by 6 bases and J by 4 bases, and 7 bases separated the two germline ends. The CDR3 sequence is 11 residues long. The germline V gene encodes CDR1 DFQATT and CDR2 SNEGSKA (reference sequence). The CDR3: CSAKEYNEQFF. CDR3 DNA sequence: TGCAGTGCGAAGGAATACAATGAGCAGTTCTTC.

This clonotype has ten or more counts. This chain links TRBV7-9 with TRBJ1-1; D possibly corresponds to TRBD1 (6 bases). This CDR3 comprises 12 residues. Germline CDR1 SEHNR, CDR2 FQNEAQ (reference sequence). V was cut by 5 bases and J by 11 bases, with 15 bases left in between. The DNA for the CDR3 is TGTGCCAGCAGCCGGGACACTGAGAGGGCTTTCTTT. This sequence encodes CASSRDTERAFF.

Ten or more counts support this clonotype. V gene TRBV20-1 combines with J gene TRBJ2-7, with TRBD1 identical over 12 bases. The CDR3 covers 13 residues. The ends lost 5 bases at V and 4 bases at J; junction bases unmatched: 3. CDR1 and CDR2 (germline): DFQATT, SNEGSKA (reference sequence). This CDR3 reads CSAGTGGTYEQYF. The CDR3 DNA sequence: TGCAGTGCTGGGACAGGGGGCACTTACGAGCAGTACTTC.

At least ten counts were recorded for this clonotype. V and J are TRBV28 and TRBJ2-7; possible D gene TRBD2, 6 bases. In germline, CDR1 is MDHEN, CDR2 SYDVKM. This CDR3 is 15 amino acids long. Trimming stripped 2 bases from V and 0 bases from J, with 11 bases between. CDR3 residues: CASSLGGSSSYEQYF. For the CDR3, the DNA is TGTGCCAGCAGTTTAGGAGGGTCGAGCTCCTACGAGCAGTACTTC.

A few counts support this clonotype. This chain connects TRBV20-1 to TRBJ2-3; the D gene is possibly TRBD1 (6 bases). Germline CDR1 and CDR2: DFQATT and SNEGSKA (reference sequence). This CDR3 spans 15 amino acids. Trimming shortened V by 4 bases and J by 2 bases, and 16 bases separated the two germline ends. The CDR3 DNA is TGCAGTGCTATATCTAGGACAGATCACACAGATACGCAGTATTTT. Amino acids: CSAISRTDHTDTQYF.

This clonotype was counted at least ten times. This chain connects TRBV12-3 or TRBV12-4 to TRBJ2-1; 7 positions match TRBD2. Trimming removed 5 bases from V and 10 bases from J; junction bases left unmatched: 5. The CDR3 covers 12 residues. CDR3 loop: CASSLAGEEQFF. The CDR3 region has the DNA TGTGCCAGCAGTCTGGCGGGGGAGGAGCAGTTCTTC.

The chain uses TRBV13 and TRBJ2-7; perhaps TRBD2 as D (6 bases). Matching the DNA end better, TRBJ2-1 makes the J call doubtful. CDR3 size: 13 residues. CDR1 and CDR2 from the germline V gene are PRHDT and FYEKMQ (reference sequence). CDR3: CASSLGTSYEQFF. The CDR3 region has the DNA TGTGCCAGCAGCTTAGGAACTAGCTACGAGCAGTTCTTC.

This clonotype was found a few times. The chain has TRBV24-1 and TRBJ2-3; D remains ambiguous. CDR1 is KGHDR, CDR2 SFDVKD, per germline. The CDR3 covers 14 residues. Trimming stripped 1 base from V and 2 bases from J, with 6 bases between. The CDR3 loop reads CATSDFPATDTQYF. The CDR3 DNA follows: TGTGCCACCAGTGATTTCCCAGCCACAGATACGCAGTATTTT.

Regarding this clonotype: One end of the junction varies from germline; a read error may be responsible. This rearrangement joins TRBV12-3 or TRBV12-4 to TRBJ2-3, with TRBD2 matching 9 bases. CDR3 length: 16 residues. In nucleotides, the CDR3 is TGTACCAGCAGCCCCCGTAGCGGGAGAAGCACAGATACGCAGTATTTT. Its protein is CTSSPRSGRSTDTQYF.

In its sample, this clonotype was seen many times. The CDR3 region is CSARDVADLGENIQYF. The CDR3 bases are TGCAGTGCTAGAGATGTTGCGGACCTGGGGGAAAACATTCAGTACTTC. The chain uses TRBV20-1 and TRBJ2-4; D assignment may be TRBD1 or TRBD2 (5 bases each). The V end lost 0 bases, the J end lost 5 bases, and 17 bases lay between the germline ends. In germline, CDR1 is DFQATT, CDR2 SNEGSKA (reference sequence). The CDR3 is made up of 16 amino acids.

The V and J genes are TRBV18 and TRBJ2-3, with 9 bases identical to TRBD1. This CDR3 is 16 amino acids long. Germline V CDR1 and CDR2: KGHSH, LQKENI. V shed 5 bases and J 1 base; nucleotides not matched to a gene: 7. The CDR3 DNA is TGTGCCAGCTCAAACCTACAGGGGGCAGGCACAGATACGCAGTATTTT. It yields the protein CASSNLQGAGTDTQYF. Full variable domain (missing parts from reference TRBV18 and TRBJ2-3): NAGVMQNPRHLVRRRGQEARLRCSPMKGHSHVYWYRQLPEEGLKFMVYLQKENIIDESGMPKERFSAEFPKEGPSILRIQQVVRGDSAAYFCASSNLQGAGTDTQYFGPGTRLTVL.

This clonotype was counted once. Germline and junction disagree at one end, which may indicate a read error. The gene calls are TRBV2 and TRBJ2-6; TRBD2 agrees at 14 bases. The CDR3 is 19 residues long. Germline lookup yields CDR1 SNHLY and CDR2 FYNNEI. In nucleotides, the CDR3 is TGTGCCAGCAGTGACCTCGGACTAGCGGGAGGTCCTGGGGCCAACGCCCTGACTTTC. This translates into CASSDLGLAGGPGANALTF.

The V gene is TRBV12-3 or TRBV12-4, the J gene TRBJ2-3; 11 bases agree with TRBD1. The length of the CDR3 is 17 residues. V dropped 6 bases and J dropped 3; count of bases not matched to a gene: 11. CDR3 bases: TGTGCCAGCAGCCTTACCGGGACAGGGGGAAGAACAGATACGCAGTATTTT. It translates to CASSLTGTGGRTDTQYF.

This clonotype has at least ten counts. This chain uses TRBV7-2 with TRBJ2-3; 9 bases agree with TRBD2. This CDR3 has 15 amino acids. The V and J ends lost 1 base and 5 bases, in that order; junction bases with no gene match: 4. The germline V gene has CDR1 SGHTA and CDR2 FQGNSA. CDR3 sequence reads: CASSLGGRAVDTQYF. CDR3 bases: TGTGCCAGCAGCTTAGGCGGGAGGGCCGTAGATACGCAGTATTTT.

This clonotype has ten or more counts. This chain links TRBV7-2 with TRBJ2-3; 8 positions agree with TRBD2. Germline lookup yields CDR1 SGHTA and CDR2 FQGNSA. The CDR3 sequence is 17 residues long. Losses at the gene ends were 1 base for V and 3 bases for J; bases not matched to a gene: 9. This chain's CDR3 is CASSLDAAGAGTDTQYF. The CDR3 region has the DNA TGTGCCAGCAGCTTAGACGCAGCGGGAGCTGGGACAGATACGCAGTATTTT.

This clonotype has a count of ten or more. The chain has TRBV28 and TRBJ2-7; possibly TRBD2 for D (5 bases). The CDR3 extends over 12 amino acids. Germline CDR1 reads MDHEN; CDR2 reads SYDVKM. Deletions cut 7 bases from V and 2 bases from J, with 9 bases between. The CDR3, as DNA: TGTGCCAGCAACGACGGGACCTACGAGCAGTACTTC. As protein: CASNDGTYEQYF. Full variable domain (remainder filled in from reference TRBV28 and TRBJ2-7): DVKVTQSSRYLVKRTGEKVFLECVQDMDHENMFWYRQDPGLGLRLIYFSYDVKMKEKGDIPEGYSVSREKKERFSLILESASTNQTSMYLCASNDGTYEQYFGPGTRLTVT.

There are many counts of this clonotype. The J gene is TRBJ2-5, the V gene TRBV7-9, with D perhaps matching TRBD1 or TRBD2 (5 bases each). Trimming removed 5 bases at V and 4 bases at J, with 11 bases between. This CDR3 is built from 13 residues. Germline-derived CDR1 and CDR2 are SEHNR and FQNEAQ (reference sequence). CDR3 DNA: TGTGCCAGCAGCGCCCCAGGGAGAGAGACCCAGTACTTC. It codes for CASSAPGRETQYF. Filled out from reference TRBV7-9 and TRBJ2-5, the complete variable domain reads DTGVSQNPRHKITKRGQNVTFRCDPISEHNRLYWYRQTLGQGPEFLTYFQNEAQLEKSRLLSDRFSAERPKGSFSTLEIQRTEQGDSAMYLCASSAPGRETQYFGPGTRLLVL.

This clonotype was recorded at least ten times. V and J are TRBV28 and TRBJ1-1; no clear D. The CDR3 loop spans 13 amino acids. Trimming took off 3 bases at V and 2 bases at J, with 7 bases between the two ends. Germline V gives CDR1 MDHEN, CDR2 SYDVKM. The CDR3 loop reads CASSFVLNTEAFF. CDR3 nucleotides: TGTGCCAGCAGTTTCGTCCTTAACACTGAAGCTTTCTTT.

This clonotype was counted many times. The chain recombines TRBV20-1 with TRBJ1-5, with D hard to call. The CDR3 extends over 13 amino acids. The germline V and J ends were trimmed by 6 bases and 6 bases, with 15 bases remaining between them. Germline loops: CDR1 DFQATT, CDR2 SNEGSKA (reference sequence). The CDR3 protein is CSAGGVEGQPQHF. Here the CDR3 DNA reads TGCAGTGCCGGTGGGGTAGAGGGTCAGCCCCAGCATTTT.

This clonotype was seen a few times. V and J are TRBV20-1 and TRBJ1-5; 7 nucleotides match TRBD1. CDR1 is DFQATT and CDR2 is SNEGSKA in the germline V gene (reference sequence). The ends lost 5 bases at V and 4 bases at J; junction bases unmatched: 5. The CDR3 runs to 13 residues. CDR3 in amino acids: CSARQGMNQPQHF. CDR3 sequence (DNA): TGCAGTGCTCGACAGGGAATGAATCAGCCCCAGCATTTT.